Below are 7 T cell receptor beta chains sequenced from a single sample in a study of cytomegalovirus exposure and HLA in healthy donors. Primers: 60 Vbeta forward and 13 Jbeta reverse. Only in-frame clones appear in the TCRdb table, and some are missing; sequencing was by immunoSEQ multiplex PCR. Among 150,000 to 200,000 clones listed, 80% were seen once. The sequenced sample was PBMCs. Receptors originate from a woman in her 40s in good health and CMV-seronegative.

The chain carries TRBV6-1 and TRBJ2-7, with D tentatively TRBD2 (7 bases). V lost 7 bases to trimming and J lost 7 bases, with 17 bases between them. Germline V gene lookup returns CDR1 MNHNS and CDR2 SASEGT. CDR3 length: 13 amino acids. CDR3 region: CASTRGGSGEQYF. CDR3 DNA sequence: TGTGCCAGCACCCGCGGGGGCTCGGGGGAGCAGTACTTC.

V usage is TRBV28 and J usage is TRBJ2-7, with no clear D. V was pared by 10 bases and J by 7 bases, with 17 bases between. Germline values: CDR1 MDHEN, CDR2 SYDVKM. CDR3 length: 12 residues. The CDR3: CATLTVAREQYF. CDR3 DNA: TGTGCCACCCTGACGGTAGCTAGGGAGCAGTACTTC.

The chain is built from TRBV2 and TRBJ2-5, with D possibly TRBD2 on 7 matching bases. Trimming pared 7 bases from V and 5 bases from J, leaving 14 bases between. CDR1 SNHLY and CDR2 FYNNEI come from the germline V gene. The CDR3 is 13 residues long. CDR3 DNA sequence: TGTGCCAGCAAGGGGGGAGGGCGGGAGACCCAGTACTTC. Translating gives CASKGGGRETQYF.

This chain links TRBV10-1 with TRBJ2-7; TRBD1 might be the D (5 bases). Trimming removed 3 bases at V and 4 bases at J, with 13 bases between. The germline V gene encodes CDR1 WNHNN and CDR2 SYGVQD (reference sequence). This CDR3 region has 14 residues. In nucleotides, the CDR3 is TGCGCCAGCAGTGACCCGGACACACCATACGAGCAGTACTTC. This encodes CASSDPDTPYEQYF.

The chain recombines TRBV7-9 with TRBJ2-3; TRBD2 matches at 8 bases. There are 14 residues in the CDR3. V shed 5 bases, J shed 2 bases, and the junction held 3 bases outside the gene matches. Looked up from germline, CDR1 is SEHNR and CDR2 is FQNEAQ (reference sequence). In DNA, the CDR3 is TGTGCCAGCAGCAACGGGAGGGACACAGATACGCAGTATTTT. It yields the protein CASSNGRDTDTQYF.

The chain is built from TRBV27 and TRBJ2-2; 9 bases align to TRBD2. Germline trimming cut 3 bases from V and 4 bases from J; bases unmatched to any gene: 6. Per the germline V gene, CDR1 is MNHEY and CDR2 is SMNVEV (reference sequence). The CDR3 runs 16 residues. This CDR3 reads CASSFKLAGVTGELFF. Here the CDR3 DNA reads TGTGCCAGCAGTTTTAAGTTAGCGGGAGTCACCGGGGAGCTGTTTTTT.

This clone was seen more than once but under ten times. This chain connects TRBV5-4 to TRBJ1-6; 8 bases align to TRBD1. The CDR3 consists of 14 residues. V dropped 4 bases and J dropped 9; count of bases not matched to a gene: 6. Germline V gene lookup returns CDR1 SGHNT and CDR2 YYREEE (reference sequence). The CDR3 here is CASSPGQGSSPLHF. CDR3 sequence (DNA): TGTGCCAGCAGCCCAGGACAGGGAAGTTCACCCCTCCACTTT.